The 8 T cell receptor beta chains below were found in one sample sequenced in a study of T cell repertoires in cytomegalovirus infection. One entry per CDR3 protein, called by TCRdb with MiXCR from the reads. The sample lists more than 400,000 distinct CDR3 sequences, approximately 26% occurring once. The sequenced material came from PBMCs. The receptors here all came from a human donor in good health (CMV status not recorded). Some clones in this sample may be carry-over from other donors' samples.

This clonotype was seen repeatedly, ten times or more. This chain joins TRBV7-2 and TRBJ1-2; no clear D gene. The V end lost 5 bases, the J end lost 7 bases, and 14 bases lay between the germline ends. Germline V gives CDR1 SGHTA, CDR2 FQGNSA. CDR3 size: 13 residues. The DNA for the CDR3 is TGTGCCAGCAGCCAAGATCTTAAAGTTGGCTACACCTTC. Amino acids: CASSQDLKVGYTF.

This clonotype was seen more than once but under ten times. The chain uses TRBV10-3 and TRBJ1-5; D not resolved. This CDR3 is 13 amino acids long. Trimming took 7 bases from V and 3 from J, leaving 10 bases between them. Germline CDR1 is ENHRY and CDR2 is SYGVKD. The CDR3 here is CAITSADNQPQHF. The CDR3 DNA is TGTGCCATCACTTCGGCGGACAATCAGCCCCAGCATTTT.

The chain links TRBV10-3 to TRBJ2-1; TRBD2 aligns across 16 bases. From germline, CDR1 is ENHRY and CDR2 SYGVKD. V shed 7 bases, J shed 7 bases, and the junction held 7 bases outside the gene matches. The CDR3 totals 16 residues. For the CDR3, the DNA is TGTGCCATCAAAGCGGGACTAGCGGGAGGGCCTAATGAGCAGTTCTTC. Translating gives CAIKAGLAGGPNEQFF.

This clonotype was counted many times. The V gene is TRBV7-3, the J gene TRBJ2-2; the D is unclear. The germline V gene has CDR1 SGHTA and CDR2 FQGTGA. The CDR3 has 15 amino acids. The V and J ends lost 5 bases and 5 bases respectively, with 15 bases between them. The CDR3 loop reads CASSPGRSLTGELFF. CDR3 sequence (DNA): TGTGCCAGCAGCCCAGGACGGTCTTTAACCGGGGAGCTGTTTTTT. The whole variable domain, remainder taken from reference TRBV7-3 and TRBJ2-2, is GAGVSQTPSNKVTEKGKYVELRCDPISGHTALYWYRQSLGQGPEFLIYFQGTGAADDSGLPNDRFFAVRPEGSVSTLKIQRTERGDSAVYLCASSPGRSLTGELFFGEGSRLTVL.

With regard to this clonotype: This may arise from a read error, as a much more abundant clone is one base away. The rearrangement links TRBV28 to TRBJ1-2, with unresolved D. Trimming removed 5 bases from V and 7 bases from J, with 17 bases in between. CDR3 length equals 14 residues. Germline assignment: CDR1 MDHEN and CDR2 SYDVKM. In nucleotides, the CDR3 is TGTGCCAGCAGTGTAACCGGGATCCCGGGTGGCTACACCTTC. It encodes CASSVTGIPGGYTF.

The chain couples TRBV7-8 to TRBJ2-3; 13 nucleotides align to TRBD2. The V segment lost 5 bases and the J segment 0 bases; nucleotides outside the gene matches: 8. Germline CDR1 is SGHVS and CDR2 is FQNEAQ. This CDR3 contains 18 residues. The CDR3 nucleotides are TGTGCCAGCAGCCGGGGACTAGCGGGGACTACTAGCACAGATACGCAGTATTTT. Translated: CASSRGLAGTTSTDTQYF.

The sample holds a few counts of this clonotype. The V and J genes are TRBV7-2 and TRBJ1-2, with D tentatively TRBD1 (6 bases). Germline-derived CDR1 and CDR2 are SGHTA and FQGNSA. With 6 bases removed from V and 1 base from J, the gap between germline ends came to 24 bases. The length of the CDR3 is 18 residues. CDR3 sequence (DNA): TGTGCCAGCAGTAGCTCGAGCCCGTCACAGGGTCTTAACTATGGCTACACCTTC. It is translated as CASSSSSPSQGLNYGYTF.

V and J are TRBV19 and TRBJ1-2, with 7 nucleotides matching TRBD1. J gave up 3 bases and V 4 bases, and 5 bases lay outside the gene matches. This CDR3 has 14 residues. Germline values: CDR1 LNHDA, CDR2 SQIVND (reference sequence). In nucleotides, the CDR3 is TGTGCCAGTAGTAGTCAGGGGGAGGACTATGGCTACACCTTC. This codes for CASSSQGEDYGYTF. Combining the CDR3 with reference TRBV19 and TRBJ1-2 gives the whole variable domain DGGITQSPKYLFRKEGQNVTLSCEQNLNHDAMYWYRQDPGQGLRLIYYSQIVNDFQKGDIAEGYSVSREKKESFPLTVTSAQKNPTAFYLCASSSQGEDYGYTFGSGTRLTVV.